This T cell receptor beta chain was profiled in a study of OX40 agonist ivuxolimab in advanced cancers. This clone was counted once. TCRdb's table, derived via immunoSEQ multiplex PCR, lists solely in-frame clones and lacks some. The sample has roughly 70,000 clones, 65% to 90% seen once. The CDR3 consists of 15 residues. Trimming removed 4 bases from V and 2 bases from J; junction bases left unmatched: 6. CDR1 and CDR2 (germline): SGDLS, YYNGEE. Sequenced here: CD4+ or CD8+ T cells sorted from blood, sampled in a trial of the OX40 agonist ivuxolimab. The sequence was obtained from an adult with an advanced solid tumor such as melanoma, head and neck, liver or kidney cancer. The chain is built from TRBV9 and TRBJ2-7; TRBD2 matches 10 bases. The DNA of the CDR3 is TGTGCCAGCAGCCTGCGGACTAGCGGACCCTACGAGCAGTACTTC. Translating gives CASSLRTSGPYEQYF.